This T cell receptor (beta chain) was identified during a study of cytomegalovirus exposure and HLA in healthy donors. Study findings and constraints: V- and J-gene trimming in TCR beta was tied to a missense DCLRE1C variant by an analysis performed later. Using a false discovery rate of 0.05, a later analysis showed that 16,000 or so TCR beta sequences were associated with HLA alleles. Per a later analysis, HLA-associated TCR beta chains showed more clonal expansion than other, equally common TCR beta chains.

Both 60 Vbeta primers and 13 Jbeta primers went into the PCR. Clones were read by immunoSEQ multiplex PCR, and TCRdb kept only the in-frame ones, dropping some. Of 60,000 to 90,000 clones listed, about 67% were seen once; the top ten hold 7.5% to 9%. V gave up 4 bases and J gave up 3 bases, with 9 bases separating them. Germline V lookup: CDR1 MNHEY, CDR2 SMNVEV (reference sequence). The CDR3 covers 14 residues. Comments on this clone: Its antigen is unidentified.

The sample consisted of PBMCs. The TCR was taken from a man in his forties or fifties in good health and CMV-seropositive. The chain joins TRBV27 to TRBJ2-2; unclear D gene. The CDR3 DNA is TGTGCCAGCAGTTCGCAGGTGTACACCGGGGAGCTGTTTTTT. It specifies CASSSQVYTGELFF.